The 6 T cell receptor beta chains reported below all come from one sample, sequenced in a study of blood T cells in healthy people across ages. Primers used in a second PCR of about 6 to 12 cycles were a sample-barcoded 5' primer and a J-beta primer mix. TCRdb re-called the 5' RACE reads with MiXCR, one entry per CDR3 protein. The data hold hundreds of thousands of distinct CDR3 sequences, with approximately 30% observed a single time. Sequenced sample: blood. Every receptor here comes from a woman aged 80 or older in good health.

This clonotype appeared a few times. This chain connects TRBV7-2 to TRBJ2-5; D may correspond to TRBD1 or TRBD2 (5 bases each). The CDR3 has 15 residues. The V gene lost 5 bases and the J gene lost 1 base, with 14 bases spanning the gap. The germline V gene encodes CDR1 SGHTA and CDR2 FQGNSA. CDR3 sequence: CASSPGAEAQETQYF. In DNA, the CDR3 is TGTGCCAGCAGCCCCGGGGCAGAGGCCCAAGAGACCCAGTACTTC. Full variable domain (rest looked up from reference TRBV7-2 and TRBJ2-5): GAGVSQSPSNKVTEKGKDVELRCDPISGHTALYWYRQSLGQGLEFLIYFQGNSAPDKSGLPSDRFSAERTGGSVSTLTIQRTQQEDSAVYLCASSPGAEAQETQYFGPGTRLLVL.

There are a few counts of this clonotype. V and J are TRBV4-2 and TRBJ1-1, with D tentatively TRBD1 (5 bases). Per germline, CDR1 LGHNA and CDR2 YNFKEQ. V was trimmed by 0 bases and J by 1 base, leaving 15 bases between them. This CDR3 comprises 17 residues. In DNA, the CDR3 is TGTGCCAGCAGCCAAGATGGGGCTGGGGTCCCGAACACTGAAGCTTTCTTT. Its translation: CASSQDGAGVPNTEAFF.

This chain joins TRBV28 and TRBJ1-1, with a tentative D call TRBD1 (6 bases). Trimming left V 7 bases short and J 4 bases short, with 19 bases between. This CDR3 comprises 15 residues. The germline CDR1 and CDR2 sequences are MDHEN and SYDVKM. As DNA, the CDR3 is TGTGCCAGCACACCCTTGGGGGGCGCGGGCACTGAAGCTTTCTTT. It codes for CASTPLGGAGTEAFF. Complete variable domain (other parts from reference TRBV28 and TRBJ1-1): DVKVTQSSRYLVKRTGEKVFLECVQDMDHENMFWYRQDPGLGLRLIYFSYDVKMKEKGDIPEGYSVSREKKERFSLILESASTNQTSMYLCASTPLGGAGTEAFFGQGTRLTVV.

The J gene is TRBJ2-2, the V gene TRBV28, with TRBD2 identical over 12 bases. V gave up 5 bases and J gave up 3 bases; unmatched junction bases: 4. The CDR3 is made up of 16 amino acids. Germline V CDR1 and CDR2: MDHEN, SYDVKM. The CDR3 nucleotides are TGTGCCAGCAGTACCGGACTAGCGGGACACACCGGGGAGCTGTTTTTT. It translates to CASSTGLAGHTGELFF. Looking up the rest from reference TRBV28 and TRBJ2-2 gives the full variable domain: DVKVTQSSRYLVKRTGEKVFLECVQDMDHENMFWYRQDPGLGLRLIYFSYDVKMKEKGDIPEGYSVSREKKERFSLILESASTNQTSMYLCASSTGLAGHTGELFFGEGSRLTVL.

The V and J genes are TRBV4-1 and TRBJ2-6; unclear D gene. The CDR3 totals 15 residues. The V end lost 3 bases, the J end lost 1 base, and 7 bases lay between the germline ends. Germline V lookup: CDR1 MGHRA, CDR2 YSYEKL. The CDR3 DNA is TGCGCCAGCAGCCAGGCCCAGTCTGGGGCCAACGTCCTGACTTTC. It encodes CASSQAQSGANVLTF.

J is TRBJ2-5 and V is TRBV7-2; maybe TRBD2 (5 bases). There are 14 residues in the CDR3. The ends were cut back, 5 bases at V and 11 bases at J, with 21 bases in the middle. The germline V gene has CDR1 SGHTA and CDR2 FQGNSA. The CDR3 DNA reads TGTGCCAGCAGCCGGACCTCCTTAGGTAGGGAGCAGTACTTC. Translation: CASSRTSLGREQYF.